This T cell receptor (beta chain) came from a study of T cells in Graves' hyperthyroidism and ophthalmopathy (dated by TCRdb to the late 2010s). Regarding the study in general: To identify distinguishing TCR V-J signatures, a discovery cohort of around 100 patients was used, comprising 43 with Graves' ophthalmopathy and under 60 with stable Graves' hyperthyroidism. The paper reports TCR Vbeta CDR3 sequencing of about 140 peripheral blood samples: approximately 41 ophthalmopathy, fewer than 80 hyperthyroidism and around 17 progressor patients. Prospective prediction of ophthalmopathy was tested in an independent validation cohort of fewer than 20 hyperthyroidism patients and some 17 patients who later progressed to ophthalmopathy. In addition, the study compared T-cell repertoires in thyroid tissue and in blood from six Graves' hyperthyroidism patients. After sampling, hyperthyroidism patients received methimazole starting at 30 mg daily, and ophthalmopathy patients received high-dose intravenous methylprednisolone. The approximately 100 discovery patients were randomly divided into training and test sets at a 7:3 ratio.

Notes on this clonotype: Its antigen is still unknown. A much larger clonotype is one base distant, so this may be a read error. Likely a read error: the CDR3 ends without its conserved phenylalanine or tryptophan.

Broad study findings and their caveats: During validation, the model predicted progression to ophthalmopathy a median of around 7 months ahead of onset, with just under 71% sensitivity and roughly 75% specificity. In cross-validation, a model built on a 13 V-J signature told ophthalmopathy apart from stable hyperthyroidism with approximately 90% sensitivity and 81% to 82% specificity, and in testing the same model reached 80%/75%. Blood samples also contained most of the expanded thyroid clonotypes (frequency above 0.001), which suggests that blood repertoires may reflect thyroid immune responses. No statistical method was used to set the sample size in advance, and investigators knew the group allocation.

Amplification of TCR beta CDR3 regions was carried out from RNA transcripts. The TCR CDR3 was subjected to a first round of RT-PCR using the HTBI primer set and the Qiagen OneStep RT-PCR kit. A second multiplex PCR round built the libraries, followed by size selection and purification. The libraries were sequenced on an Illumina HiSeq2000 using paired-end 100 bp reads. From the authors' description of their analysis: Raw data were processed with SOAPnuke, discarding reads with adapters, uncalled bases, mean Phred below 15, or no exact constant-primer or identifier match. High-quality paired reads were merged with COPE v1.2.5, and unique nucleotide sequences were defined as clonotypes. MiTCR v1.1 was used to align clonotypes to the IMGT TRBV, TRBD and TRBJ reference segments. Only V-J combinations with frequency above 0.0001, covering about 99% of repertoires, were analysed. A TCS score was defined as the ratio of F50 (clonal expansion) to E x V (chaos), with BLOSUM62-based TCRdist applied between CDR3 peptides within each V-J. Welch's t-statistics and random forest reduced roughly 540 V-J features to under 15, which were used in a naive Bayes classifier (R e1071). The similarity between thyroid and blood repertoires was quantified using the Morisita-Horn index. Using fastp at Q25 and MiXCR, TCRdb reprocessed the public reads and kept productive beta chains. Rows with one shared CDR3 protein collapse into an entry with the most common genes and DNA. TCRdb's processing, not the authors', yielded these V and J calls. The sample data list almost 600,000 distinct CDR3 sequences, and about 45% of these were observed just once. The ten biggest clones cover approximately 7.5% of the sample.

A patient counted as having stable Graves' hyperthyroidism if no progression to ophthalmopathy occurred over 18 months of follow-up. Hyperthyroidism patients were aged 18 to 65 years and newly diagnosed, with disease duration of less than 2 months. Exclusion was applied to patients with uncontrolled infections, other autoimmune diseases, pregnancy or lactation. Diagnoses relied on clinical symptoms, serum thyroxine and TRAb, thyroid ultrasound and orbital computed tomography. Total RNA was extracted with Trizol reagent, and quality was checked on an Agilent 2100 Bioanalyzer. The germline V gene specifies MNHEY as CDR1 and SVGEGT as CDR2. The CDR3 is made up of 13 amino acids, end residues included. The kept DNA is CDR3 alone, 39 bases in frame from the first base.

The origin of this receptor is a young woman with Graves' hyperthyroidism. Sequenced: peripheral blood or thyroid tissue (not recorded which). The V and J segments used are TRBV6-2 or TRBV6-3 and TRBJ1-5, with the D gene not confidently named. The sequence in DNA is TGTGCCACCAGTGTGTTGGACAATCAGCCCCAGCATTCT. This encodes CATSVLDNQPQHS.